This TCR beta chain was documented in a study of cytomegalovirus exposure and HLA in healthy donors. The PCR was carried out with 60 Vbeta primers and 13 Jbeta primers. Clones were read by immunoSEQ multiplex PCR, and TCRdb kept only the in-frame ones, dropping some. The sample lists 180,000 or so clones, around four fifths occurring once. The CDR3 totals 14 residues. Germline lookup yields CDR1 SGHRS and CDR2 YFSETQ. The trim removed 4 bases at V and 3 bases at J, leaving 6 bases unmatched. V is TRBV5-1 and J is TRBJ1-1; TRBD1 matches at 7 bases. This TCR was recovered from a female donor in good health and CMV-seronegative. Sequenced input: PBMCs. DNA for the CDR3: TGCGCCAGCAGCCACGACAGGGCCTACACTGAAGCTTTCTTT. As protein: CASSHDRAYTEAFF.